This TCR beta chain was found in a study of T cells in localized non-small cell lung cancer. Whole-study results and caveats: Among blood samples, higher T cell density accompanied longer overall survival. The study detected a median 57 of the top 100 tumor clones in adjacent lung.

TCRdb keeps only in-frame clones here, not all; method: immunoSEQ multiplex PCR. The sample has 48,000 or so clones; roughly 88% are singletons. Concerning this clone: The target antigen is unknown.

The CDR3 is 14 residues long. Germline V lookup: CDR1 WSHSY, CDR2 SAAADI. The V and J ends lost 6 bases and 0 bases respectively, with 9 bases between them. The chain is built from TRBV10-2 and TRBJ1-5, with D tentatively TRBD1 (5 bases). The sample here was peripheral blood, taken before any cancer treatment. This receptor was obtained from a male donor at least 60 years old with stage III squamous cell lung carcinoma. CDR3 nucleotides: TGCGCCAGCAGGCGGGGGATTAGCAATCAGCCCCAGCATTTT. Protein sequence: CASRRGISNQPQHF.